What follows are 15 T cell receptor beta chains derived from one specimen sequenced in a study of control samples from healthy donors and cancer patients. Here immunoSEQ multiplex PCR was the method, and the copy in TCRdb shows in-frame clones only, minus some. The sample includes some 87,000 clones, 75% to 95% of them seen just once. The specimen sequenced was blood. These receptors originate from a man aged 25-45 years in good health.

The chain carries TRBV18 and TRBJ2-7; the D gene is possibly TRBD2 (6 bases). Germline lookup yields CDR1 KGHSH and CDR2 LQKENI. The CDR3 extends over 15 amino acids. Trimming stripped 1 base from V and 2 bases from J, with 12 bases between. DNA for the CDR3: TGTGCCAGCTCACCACGGCTAGCGCCAACCTACGAGCAGTACTTC. Translated, it gives CASSPRLAPTYEQYF.

The chain recombines TRBV6-1 with TRBJ2-3, with 8 bases that match TRBD1. Unmatched junction bases numbered 7, after V lost 2 bases and J lost 3 bases. The CDR3 totals 16 residues. The germline V gene has CDR1 MNHNS and CDR2 SASEGT. Here the CDR3 DNA reads TGTGCCAGCAGTGAACGGAACAGGGGGTTGACAGATACGCAGTATTTT. Translation gives CASSERNRGLTDTQYF.

The chain recombines TRBV12-3 or TRBV12-4 with TRBJ1-1; D is unclear. V shed 1 base and J shed 7 bases, with 4 bases lying between them. The CDR3 loop spans 11 amino acids. This CDR3 reads CASSLGHEAFF. The CDR3 DNA reads TGTGCCAGCAGTTTAGGGCATGAAGCTTTCTTT.

V usage is TRBV24-1 and J usage is TRBJ2-7, with 7 bases aligning to TRBD1. The CDR3 length is 16 residues. In germline, CDR1 is KGHDR, CDR2 SFDVKD. V shed 2 bases, J shed 4 bases, and the junction held 10 bases outside the gene matches. CDR3 in amino acids: CATSDSSQGRLYEQYF. CDR3 nucleotides: TGTGCCACCAGTGATTCCTCACAGGGGCGTCTTTACGAGCAGTACTTC.

The V call is TRBV15, the J call TRBJ2-7, with 9 bases aligning to TRBD1. V trimming: 3 bases; J trimming: 5 bases; junction bases outside the gene matches: 8. Germline V gives CDR1 LNHNV, CDR2 YYDKDF (reference sequence). The CDR3 has 15 residues. CDR3 sequence (DNA): TGTGCCACCAGCAGGGAGACAGGGGGGGCTCACGAGCAGTACTTC. Translation: CATSRETGGAHEQYF.

The count of this clone is one. The gene calls are TRBV6-5 and TRBJ1-6; possible D gene TRBD1, 6 bases. The CDR3 contains 14 residues. Trimming cost V 9 bases and J 6 bases, with 15 bases left between them. Germline values: CDR1 MNHEY, CDR2 SVGAGI. This chain's CDR3 is CASTMTGLNSPLHF. In DNA, the CDR3 is TGTGCCAGTACCATGACAGGACTTAATTCACCCCTCCACTTT.

This rearrangement joins TRBV7-9 to TRBJ1-1, with D possibly TRBD1 on 5 matching bases. Trimming cost V 5 bases and J 7 bases, with 11 bases left between them. This CDR3 has 12 amino acids. Germline V gene data show CDR1 as SEHNR and CDR2 as FQNEAQ (reference sequence). The CDR3 DNA reads TGTGCCAGCAGCCCGTGGGGCGGTGAAGCTTTCTTT. Amino acids: CASSPWGGEAFF.

The rearrangement joins TRBV27 to TRBJ2-1, with TRBD2 as a possible D gene (5 bases). CDR1 MNHEY and CDR2 SMNVEV come from the germline V gene (reference sequence). V was clipped by 4 bases and J by 7 bases, with 20 bases between them. The CDR3 runs 16 residues. The CDR3 nucleotides read TGTGCCAGCAGTTCTCGAGCGGACGCAAACTTGAATGAGCAGTTCTTC. As protein: CASSSRADANLNEQFF.

This chain joins TRBV6-5 and TRBJ1-2, with 10 bases that match TRBD1. Germline CDR1 MNHEY, CDR2 SVGAGI. The CDR3 is made up of 16 amino acids. The V segment lost 2 bases and the J segment 3 bases; nucleotides outside the gene matches: 6. The CDR3 DNA reads TGTGCCAGCAGTTACAGGGACAGGGGTACCCACTATGGCTACACCTTC. It specifies CASSYRDRGTHYGYTF.

V is TRBV4-1 and J is TRBJ1-3; tentatively, D is TRBD1 (5 bases). Germline values: CDR1 MGHRA, CDR2 YSYEKL. The V and J ends lost 4 bases and 1 base respectively, with 14 bases between them. This CDR3 is built from 16 residues. As DNA, the CDR3 is TGCGCCAGCAGCCCCATTGGGTGGGGGTCTGGAAACACCATATATTTT. It translates to CASSPIGWGSGNTIYF.

The chain couples TRBV5-8 to TRBJ2-7, with 11 bases identical to TRBD1. The CDR3 runs to 15 residues. V lost 3 bases to trimming and J lost 4 bases; unmatched junction nucleotides: 6. From germline, CDR1 is SGHTS and CDR2 YDEGEE. CDR3 protein: CASSSWDRGSYEQYF. CDR3 in DNA: TGTGCCAGCAGCTCTTGGGACAGGGGGTCATACGAGCAGTACTTC.

CDR3 DNA: TGTGCCACCGGCCGTCTAGCGGGGCCGGGCGGGCAGTTCTTC. It codes for CATGRLAGPGGQFF. This chain links TRBV10-3 with TRBJ2-1; TRBD2 matches 9 bases. V lost 10 bases to trimming and J lost 12 bases; unmatched junction nucleotides: 16. The CDR3 sequence is 14 residues long. CDR1 is ENHRY and CDR2 is SYGVKD in the germline V gene.

CDR3 amino acids: CASSLGLAGGALQETQYF. CDR3 DNA sequence: TGTGCCAGCTCACTTGGACTAGCGGGGGGAGCCCTCCAAGAGACCCAGTACTTC. V usage is TRBV18 and J usage is TRBJ2-5; 14 nucleotides line up with TRBD2. The germline V gene has CDR1 KGHSH and CDR2 LQKENI. V lost 4 bases, J lost 1 base, and 8 bases stayed unmatched. This CDR3 comprises 18 residues.

On this clone itself: A junction boundary mismatches the germline segment, possibly from a read error. The rearrangement links TRBV7-9 to TRBJ2-7; the D gene is possibly TRBD1 (5 bases). The germline V gene encodes CDR1 SEHNR and CDR2 FQNEAQ (reference sequence). The CDR3 is 13 residues long. Here the CDR3 DNA reads TGTGCCAGCAGTATGAACGACAGAGTGGGGAAGCTGTTC. This gives the protein CASSMNDRVGKLF.

This clone was seen just once. The chain carries TRBV18 and TRBJ2-2; D remains unclear. The CDR3 sequence is 14 residues long. Germline-derived CDR1 and CDR2 are KGHSH and LQKENI. The V end lost 5 bases, the J end lost 6 bases, and 13 bases lay between the germline ends. The CDR3 nucleotides read TGTGCCAGCTCATCAACCCGGACGGCCGGGGAGCTGTTTTTT. Its translation: CASSSTRTAGELFF.